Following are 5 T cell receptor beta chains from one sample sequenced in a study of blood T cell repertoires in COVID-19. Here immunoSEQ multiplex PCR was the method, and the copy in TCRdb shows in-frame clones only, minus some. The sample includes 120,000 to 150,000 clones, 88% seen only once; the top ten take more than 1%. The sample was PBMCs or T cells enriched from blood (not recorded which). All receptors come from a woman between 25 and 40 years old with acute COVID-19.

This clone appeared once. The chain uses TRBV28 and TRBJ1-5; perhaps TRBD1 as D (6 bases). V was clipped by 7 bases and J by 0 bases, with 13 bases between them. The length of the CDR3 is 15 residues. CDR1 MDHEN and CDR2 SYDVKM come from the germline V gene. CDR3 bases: TGTGCCAGCATCACAACAGGGTATAGCAATCAGCCCCAGCATTTT. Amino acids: CASITTGYSNQPQHF.

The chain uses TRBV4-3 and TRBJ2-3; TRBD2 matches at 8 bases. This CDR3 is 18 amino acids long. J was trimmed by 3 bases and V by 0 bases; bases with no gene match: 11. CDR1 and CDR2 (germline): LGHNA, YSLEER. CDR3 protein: CASSQDPPGLGLTDTQYF. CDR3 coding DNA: TGCGCCAGCAGCCAAGACCCCCCGGGACTAGGACTGACAGATACGCAGTATTTT.

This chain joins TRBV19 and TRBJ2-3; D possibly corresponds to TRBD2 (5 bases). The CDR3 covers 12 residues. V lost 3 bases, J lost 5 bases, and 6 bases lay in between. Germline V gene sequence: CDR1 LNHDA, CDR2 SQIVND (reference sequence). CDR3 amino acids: CASSMRVDTQYF. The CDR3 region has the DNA TGTGCCAGTAGTATGAGGGTAGATACGCAGTATTTT.

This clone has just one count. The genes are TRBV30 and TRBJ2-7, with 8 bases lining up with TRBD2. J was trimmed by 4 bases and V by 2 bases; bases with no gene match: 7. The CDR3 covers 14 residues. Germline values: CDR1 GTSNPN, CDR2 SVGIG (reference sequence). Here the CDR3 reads CAWSLYGRGYEQYF. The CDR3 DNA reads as TGTGCCTGGAGTCTTTACGGGAGGGGATACGAGCAGTACTTC.

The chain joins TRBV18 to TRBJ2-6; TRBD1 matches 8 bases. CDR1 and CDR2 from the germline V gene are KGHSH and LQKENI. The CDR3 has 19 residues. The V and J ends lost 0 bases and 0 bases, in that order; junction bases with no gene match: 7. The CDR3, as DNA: TGTGCCAGCTCACCACCCGGGTCGACAGGGGTCTCTGGGGCCAACGTCCTGACTTTC. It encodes CASSPPGSTGVSGANVLTF. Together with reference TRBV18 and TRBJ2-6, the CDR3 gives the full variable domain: NAGVMQNPRHLVRRRGQEARLRCSPMKGHSHVYWYRQLPEEGLKFMVYLQKENIIDESGMPKERFSAEFPKEGPSILRIQQVVRGDSAAYFCASSPPGSTGVSGANVLTFGAGSRLTVL.